This T cell receptor (beta chain) was profiled in a study of cytotoxic CD8 clonotypes in ibrutinib-treated CLL. Study information: Outcomes included 25 or so partial and 2 complete responses; after median roughly 65 months, 14 stayed remitted and roughly twelve progressed. Study-wide findings and caveats: Clonality correlated strongly with circulating CD8+ T cells and exceeded age-matched healthy donors at baseline. Public clonotypes were uncommon and contracted or stayed stable on treatment.

As for this clone: Its matching antigen is unknown.

The V end was cut by 0 bases, the J end by 2 bases, with 15 bases between. The CDR3 has 18 residues. Germline loops: CDR1 SGHRS, CDR2 YFSETQ. Data came from immunoSEQ multiplex PCR; TCRdb stores just in-frame clones and leaves some out. The repertoire includes about 63,000 clones, less than 60% of them detected once, and under 15% sits in the top ten. Investigators sourced approximately 1.8 micrograms of genomic DNA from cryopreserved PBMCs for TCR beta libraries. Material: PBMCs, obtained after 12 months of ibrutinib treatment. The TCR comes from a human donor with chronic lymphocytic leukemia. The chain links TRBV5-1 to TRBJ2-6; D is perhaps TRBD1 or TRBD2 (5 bases each). The CDR3 DNA sequence: TGCGCCAGCAGCTTGGTCGGTTGGGGGAACGCTGGGGCCAACGTCCTGACTTTC. This encodes CASSLVGWGNAGANVLTF.